This T cell receptor (beta chain) stems from a study of persistence of HIV-infected CD4 T cells. CDR3 length equals 13 residues. Germline-derived CDR1 and CDR2 are SGHDN and FVKESK. V lost 1 base and J 6 bases, leaving 7 bases between the germline ends. Worth noting for this clone: Its specificity is unknown.

Cells were stimulated with overlapping HIV-1 Gag 15-mer peptides. CD40L/CD69 double-negative CD45RO-high memory CD4+ T cells were collected. The libraries were made with immunoSEQ version 4 in survey mode. Profiling relied on immunoSEQ multiplex PCR, and the TCRdb table lists in-frame clones only, not all of them. The sample has around 30,000 clones, around four fifths seen once; the top ten hold 18%. The sample here was CD4+ T cells sorted from PBMCs after roughly 19-hour stimulation, taken from a patient who received antiretroviral therapy. The TCR sequence derives from an adult woman with HIV who was CMV-seropositive. The J gene is TRBJ1-5, the V gene TRBV14, with D tentatively TRBD1 (5 bases). The CDR3 spells CASSQGGAQPQHF. As DNA, the CDR3 is TGTGCCAGCAGCCAAGGAGGGGCTCAGCCCCAGCATTTT.